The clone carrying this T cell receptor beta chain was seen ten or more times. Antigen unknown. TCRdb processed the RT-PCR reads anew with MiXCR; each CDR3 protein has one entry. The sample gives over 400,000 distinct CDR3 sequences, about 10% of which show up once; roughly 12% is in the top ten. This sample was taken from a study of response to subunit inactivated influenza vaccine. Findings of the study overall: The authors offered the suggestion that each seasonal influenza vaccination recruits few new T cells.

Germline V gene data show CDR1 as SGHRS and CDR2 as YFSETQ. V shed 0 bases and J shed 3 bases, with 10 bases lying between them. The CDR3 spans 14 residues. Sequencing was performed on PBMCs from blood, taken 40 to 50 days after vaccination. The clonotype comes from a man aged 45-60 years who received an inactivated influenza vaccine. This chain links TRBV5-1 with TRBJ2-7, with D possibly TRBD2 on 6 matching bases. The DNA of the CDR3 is TGCGCCAGCAGCTTGGCCGGGACTCACTACGAGCAGTACTTC. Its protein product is CASSLAGTHYEQYF.